The next 19 T cell receptor beta chains were all read from a single sample in a study of T cell repertoires in cytomegalovirus infection. MiXCR, run by TCRdb on the reads, gives a single entry per CDR3 protein. The sample includes roughly 800,000 distinct CDR3 sequences, roughly 28% seen only once; the top ten take around 13%. The antigens of these receptors remain unknown. Source: cultured CD8+ T cells from PBMCs, taken from culture after CMV antigen stimulation. The receptor source for this set is a human donor in good health (CMV status not recorded). Some clones in this sample may be carry-over from other donors' samples.

In its sample, this clonotype was seen many times. This chain uses TRBV7-2 with TRBJ2-1; D is perhaps TRBD1 or TRBD2 (6 bases each). The V and J ends lost 5 bases and 4 bases respectively, with 18 bases between them. Germline CDR1 reads SGHTA; CDR2 reads FQGNSA. This CDR3 comprises 16 residues. CDR3 nucleotides: TGTGCCAGCAGCCTCTCCAATCGGGGGCAGTACAATGAGCAGTTCTTC. Protein: CASSLSNRGQYNEQFF.

J is TRBJ2-2 and V is TRBV7-9; possibly TRBD1 or TRBD2 for D (5 bases each). The V gene's germline CDR1 is SEHNR and CDR2 FQNEAQ (reference sequence). The CDR3 is made up of 12 amino acids. The germline V and J ends were trimmed by 5 bases and 8 bases, with 9 bases remaining between them. In nucleotides, the CDR3 is TGTGCCAGCAGCCCCAGGGAGGGGGAGCTGTTTTTT. It encodes CASSPREGELFF.

The rearrangement uses TRBV4-1 and TRBJ2-3; tentatively, D is TRBD1 (5 bases). This CDR3 has 15 residues. Germline CDR1 and CDR2: MGHRA and YSYEKL. The germline V and J ends were trimmed by 3 bases and 0 bases, with 10 bases remaining between them. The CDR3 region has the DNA TGCGCCAGCAGCCAGCTGACAGCTAGCACAGATACGCAGTATTTT. The encoded protein is CASSQLTASTDTQYF.

This sequence joins TRBV12-3 or TRBV12-4 and TRBJ2-6; possible D gene TRBD2, 5 bases. Trimming stripped 3 bases from V and 1 base from J, with 13 bases between. The CDR3 contains 17 residues. The CDR3 is CASSFVGPGSGANVLTF. In nucleotides, the CDR3 is TGTGCCAGCAGTTTTGTGGGCCCGGGATCTGGGGCCAACGTCCTGACTTTC.

The CDR3 here is CAIWTGAFEAFF. CDR3 coding DNA: TGTGCCATCTGGACAGGGGCCTTTGAAGCTTTCTTT. The chain is built from TRBV10-3 and TRBJ1-1; 9 bases match TRBD1. The CDR3 runs 12 residues. Per germline, CDR1 ENHRY and CDR2 SYGVKD. Trimming took 8 bases from V and 7 from J; bases not matched to a gene: 5.

This clonotype has more than one count but fewer than ten. This rearrangement joins TRBV4-1 to TRBJ1-1; TRBD1 might be the D (5 bases). The germline gives CDR1 MGHRA, CDR2 YSYEKL. The germline V and J ends were trimmed by 4 bases and 3 bases, with 15 bases remaining between them. The CDR3 sequence is 15 residues long. The CDR3 bases are TGCGCCAGCAGCCTCCCGGGATCGGGGGACACTGAAGCTTTCTTT. Its translation is CASSLPGSGDTEAFF.

In this sample, this clonotype turned up a few times. This chain links TRBV27 with TRBJ1-1, with D tentatively TRBD1 (6 bases). The CDR3 extends over 14 amino acids. Germline V gives CDR1 MNHEY, CDR2 SMNVEV (reference sequence). V was pared by 5 bases and J by 5 bases, with 15 bases between. CDR3 bases: TGTGCCAGCAGTGGGACATCCTATGGAACTGAAGCTTTCTTT. Encoded protein: CASSGTSYGTEAFF.

The chain couples TRBV6-5 to TRBJ1-3; D unresolved. Trimming left V 0 bases short and J 0 bases short, with 21 bases between. The germline V gene has CDR1 MNHEY and CDR2 SVGAGI. This CDR3 region has 20 residues. The CDR3: CASSYSIPSNKASSGNTIYF. In nucleotides, the CDR3 is TGTGCCAGCAGTTACTCGATTCCTTCCAATAAGGCGAGCTCTGGAAACACCATATATTTT.

The chain has TRBV5-4 and TRBJ1-5; 9 bases align to TRBD1. The CDR3 sequence is 17 residues long. The V gene end was trimmed by 9 bases and the J gene end by 9 bases; junction bases not matched to a gene: 22. Germline CDR1 SGHNT, CDR2 YYREEE (reference sequence). The CDR3 bases are TGTGCCAACTCCGGGACAGGGACACCCGTGCCTCTAGGGCCCCAGCATTTT. Protein sequence: CANSGTGTPVPLGPQHF.

In this sample, this clonotype turned up a few times. The CDR3 DNA is TGTGCCAGCAGTCGCCCCCGGAGTAGCGGGGGTCCCTTGGAGCAGTACTTC. Its protein is CASSRPRSSGGPLEQYF. The chain joins TRBV6-1 to TRBJ2-7, with 9 bases aligning to TRBD2. The CDR3 is 17 residues long. The germline V gene encodes CDR1 MNHNS and CDR2 SASEGT. V lost 5 bases and J lost 7; bases outside the gene matches: 18.

This clonotype has just a few counts. This chain connects TRBV28 to TRBJ2-5, with TRBD1 matching 7 bases. There are 14 residues in the CDR3. J lost 4 bases, V lost 1 base, and 3 bases had no gene match. CDR1 and CDR2 (germline): MDHEN, SYDVKM. CDR3 DNA: TGTGCCAGCAGTTTATCCCAGGGGGTAGAGACCCAGTACTTC. This codes for CASSLSQGVETQYF.

There are a few counts of this clonotype. V usage is TRBV19 and J usage is TRBJ1-1, with TRBD1 as a possible D gene (5 bases). The CDR3 extends over 17 amino acids. Trimming took 0 bases from V and 0 from J, leaving 14 bases between them. The germline V gene has CDR1 LNHDA and CDR2 SQIVND (reference sequence). The CDR3 DNA sequence: TGTGCCAGTAGTATAGACGGGAAAAGGGGACTGAACACTGAAGCTTTCTTT. This gives the protein CASSIDGKRGLNTEAFF. The complete variable domain, with remaining parts taken from reference TRBV19 and TRBJ1-1, reads DGGITQSPKYLFRKEGQNVTLSCEQNLNHDAMYWYRQDPGQGLRLIYYSQIVNDFQKGDIAEGYSVSREKKESFPLTVTSAQKNPTAFYLCASSIDGKRGLNTEAFFGQGTRLTVV.

The chain combines TRBV20-1 with TRBJ2-1, with D possibly being TRBD2 (7 bases). Germline V gene sequence: CDR1 DFQATT, CDR2 SNEGSKA (reference sequence). Trimming took off 3 bases at V and 5 bases at J, with 20 bases between the two ends. This CDR3 contains 16 residues. CDR3 DNA sequence: TGCAGTGCTAGTGGGGCGGGGGCATCTCGACACAATGAGCAGTTCTTC. Encoded protein: CSASGAGASRHNEQFF.

The chain is built from TRBV12-3 or TRBV12-4 and TRBJ2-3; 8 positions agree with TRBD2. V shed 3 bases and J 6 bases; nucleotides not matched to a gene: 8. The CDR3 runs to 15 residues. The CDR3 coding sequence is TGTGCCAGCAGTTTGGGGACTAGTAAACGGGATACGCAGTATTTT. Its translation: CASSLGTSKRDTQYF.

In its sample, this clonotype was seen many times. CDR3 protein: CASSLEWKETQYF. The CDR3 DNA follows: TGTGCCAGCAGCTTAGAGTGGAAAGAGACCCAGTACTTC. The chain couples TRBV7-8 to TRBJ2-5; D is unresolved. CDR1 SGHVS and CDR2 FQNEAQ come from the germline V gene. Trimming took off 1 base at V and 3 bases at J, with 6 bases between the two ends. CDR3 length: 13 residues.

V usage is TRBV2 and J usage is TRBJ1-6; no definite D call. CDR3 length: 15 residues. V lost 8 bases to trimming and J lost 4 bases, with 15 bases between them. Germline V lookup: CDR1 SNHLY, CDR2 FYNNEI. Here the CDR3 reads CASREAFLYNSPLHF. The CDR3 nucleotides read TGTGCCAGCCGGGAGGCTTTTCTTTATAATTCACCCCTCCACTTT. Complete variable domain (other parts from reference TRBV2 and TRBJ1-6): EPEVTQTPSHQVTQMGQEVILRCVPISNHLYFYWYRQILGQKVEFLVSFYNNEISEKSEIFDDQFSVERPDGSNFTLKIRSTKLEDSAMYFCASREAFLYNSPLHFGNGTRLTVT.

The chain couples TRBV7-4 to TRBJ2-5; perhaps TRBD2 as D (6 bases). The CDR3 runs to 15 residues. V was pared by 8 bases and J by 2 bases, with 18 bases between. The germline gives CDR1 SGHVT, CDR2 SQSDAQ. The CDR3 coding sequence is TGTGCCAGCGGGACTTGGGCGGGCCAACAAGAGACCCAGTACTTC. It specifies CASGTWAGQQETQYF. Using reference TRBV7-4 and TRBJ2-5 for the parts outside the CDR3, the full variable domain is GAGVSQSPRYKVAKRGRDVALRCDSISGHVTLYWYRQTLGQGSEVLTYSQSDAQRDKSGRPSGRFSAERPERSVSTLKIQRTEQGDSAVYLCASGTWAGQQETQYFGPGTRLLVL.

Concerning this clonotype itself: A much larger clone differs from this one at a single base, so this may be a read error. The gene calls are TRBV7-8 and TRBJ2-1; D tentatively reads TRBD1 or TRBD2 (6 bases each). The CDR3 runs 14 residues. In germline, CDR1 is SGHVS, CDR2 FQNEAQ. V was pared by 4 bases and J by 5 bases, with 12 bases between. CDR3: CASSSGGAHNEQFF. In DNA, the CDR3 is TGTGCCAGCAGCTCCGGGGGCGCCCACAATGAGCAGTTCTTC.

This sequence joins TRBV7-8 and TRBJ1-1, with a possible D match to TRBD1 (6 bases). The length of the CDR3 is 15 residues. The germline CDR1 and CDR2 sequences are SGHVS and FQNEAQ. The V end was cut by 0 bases, the J end by 5 bases, with 13 bases between. The CDR3 DNA sequence: TGTGCCAGCAGCTTAGCAACCACAGGGTGGACTGAAGCTTTCTTT. As protein: CASSLATTGWTEAFF.